This TCR beta chain was identified in a study of T cells expressing NK-cell markers. About the study: CD3+CD56+NKG2C+, CD3+CD56+NKG2C- and CD3+CD56-NKG2C+ T cells, once sorted, supplied the TCR beta repertoires.

The study, taken as a whole, reports: Once again these clonotypes came out on top in the CD3+CD56-NKG2C+ fraction of several donors. The study found dominant NKG2C+ clonotypes at about 1.0-7.0% of CD8+ T cells in several donors.

CDR3 length: 16 residues. Points on this clonotype: Its antigen is unidentified.

For TCR beta, cDNA was produced by 5'RACE template switching with UMIs. TCRdb reprocessed the 5' RACE reads and keeps a single row for each CDR3 protein, giving no DNA. In all, the sample yields some 340,000 distinct CDR3 sequences. Sequenced material: blood T cells: a sorted CD56 or NKG2C T cell subset, CD4+ or CD8+ T cells, or bulk PBMC T cells (not recorded which). This TCR was recovered from a man aged 18 to 70 in good health. The rearrangement links TRBV12-3 or TRBV12-4 to TRBJ2-2. CDR3 sequence: CASSLHTSTNTGELFF.